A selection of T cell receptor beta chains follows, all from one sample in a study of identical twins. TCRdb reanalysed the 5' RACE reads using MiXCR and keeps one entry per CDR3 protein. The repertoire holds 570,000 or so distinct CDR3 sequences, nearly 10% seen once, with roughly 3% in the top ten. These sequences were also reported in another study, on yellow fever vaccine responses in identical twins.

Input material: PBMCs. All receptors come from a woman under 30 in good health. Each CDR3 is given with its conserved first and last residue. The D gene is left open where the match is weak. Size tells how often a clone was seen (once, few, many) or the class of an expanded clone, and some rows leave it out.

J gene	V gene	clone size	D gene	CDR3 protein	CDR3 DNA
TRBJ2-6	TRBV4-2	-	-	CASSQDHGVRGANVLTF	TGTGCCAGCAGCCAAGATCACGGGGTTCGCGGGGCCAACGTCCTGACTTTC
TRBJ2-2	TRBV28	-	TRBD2	CASSFIPSGGITGELFF	TGTGCCAGCAGTTTTATCCCTAGCGGGGGTATAACCGGGGAGCTGTTTTTT
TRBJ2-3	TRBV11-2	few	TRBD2	CASSFRQGASGGTDTQYF	TGTGCCAGCAGCTTCCGACAGGGCGCTAGCGGGGGCACAGATACGCAGTATTTT
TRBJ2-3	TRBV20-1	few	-	CSARDLRRTSTDTQYF	TGCAGTGCTAGAGATCTCCGGCGGACTAGCACAGATACGCAGTATTTT
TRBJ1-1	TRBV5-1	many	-	CASSLAGSLNTEAFF	TGCGCCAGCAGCTTGGCCGGCAGTTTGAACACTGAAGCTTTCTTT
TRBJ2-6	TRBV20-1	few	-	CSARDPGPFLTSGANVLTF	TGCAGTGCTAGAGACCCGGGTCCTTTCCTTACCTCTGGGGCCAACGTCCTGACTTTC
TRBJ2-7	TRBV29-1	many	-	CSVVDSVSYEQYF	TGCAGCGTTGTGGACTCAGTCTCCTACGAGCAGTACTTC
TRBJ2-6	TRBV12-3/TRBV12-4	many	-	CASSFKAANVLTF	TGTGCCAGCAGTTTCAAAGCGGCCAACGTCCTGACTTTC
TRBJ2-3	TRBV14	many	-	CASSHTDTQYF	TGTGCCAGCAGCCACACAGATACGCAGTATTTT
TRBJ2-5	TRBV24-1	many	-	CATGGFETQYF	TGTGCCACCGGGGGGTTCGAGACCCAGTACTTC
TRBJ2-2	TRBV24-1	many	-	CATSDLAAKAGELFF	TGTGCCACCAGTGATTTGGCAGCTAAAGCCGGGGAGCTGTTTTTT
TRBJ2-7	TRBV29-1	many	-	CSVSVSGREQYF	TGCAGCGTTTCTGTCAGCGGCCGCGAGCAGTACTTC
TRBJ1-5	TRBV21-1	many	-	CASSSPQVGGNQPQHF	TGTGCCAGCAGCTCACCCCAAGTAGGAGGGAATCAGCCCCAGCATTTT